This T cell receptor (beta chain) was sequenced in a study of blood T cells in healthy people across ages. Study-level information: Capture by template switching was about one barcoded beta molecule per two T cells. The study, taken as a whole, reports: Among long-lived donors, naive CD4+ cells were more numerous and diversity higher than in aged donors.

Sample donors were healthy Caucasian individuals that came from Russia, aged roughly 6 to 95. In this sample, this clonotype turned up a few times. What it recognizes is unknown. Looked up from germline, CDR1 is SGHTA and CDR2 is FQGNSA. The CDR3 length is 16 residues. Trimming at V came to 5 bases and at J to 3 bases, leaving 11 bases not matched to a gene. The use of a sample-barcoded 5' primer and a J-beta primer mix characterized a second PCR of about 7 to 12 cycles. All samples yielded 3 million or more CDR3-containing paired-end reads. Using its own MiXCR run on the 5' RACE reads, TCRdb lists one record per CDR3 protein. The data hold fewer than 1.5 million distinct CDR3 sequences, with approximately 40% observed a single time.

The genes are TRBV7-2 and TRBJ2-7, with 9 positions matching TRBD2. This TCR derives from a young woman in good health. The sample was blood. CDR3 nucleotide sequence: TGTGCCAGCAGCCCCCGGGCGGGGACTAGCCACTACGAGCAGTACTTC. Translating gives CASSPRAGTSHYEQYF.